This passage covers 16 T cell receptor beta chains from one sample sequenced in a study of Ad26.COV2.S vaccination and SARS-CoV-2 variants (TCRdb year 2021). The sample's treatment or condition label is to be understood as: around 19 received Ad26.COV2.S at low or high dose, single or two shots; about 5 received placebo; per-sample allocation not given. For vaccine and placebo recipients, repertoires were sequenced using samples collected on day 63 after the first injection. Libraries came from the immunoSEQ multiplex PCR assay. The immuneACCESS repertoire file appears here via TCRdb, limited to in-frame rearrangements. These files lack a portion of the clones; in checked studies, under half of the deficit traces to unresolved V genes, and the cause of the others is not known. Present in this sample are approximately 420,000 clones, around 85% of which were seen just once. About 3.6% of the sample is taken by the ten largest.

Sequencing used peripheral blood, obtained in a trial of Ad26.COV2.S vaccine versus placebo. The receptors stem from a person between 18 and 65 years old who received the Ad26.COV2.S COVID-19 vaccine or a placebo.

This chain joins TRBV5-1 and TRBJ1-1; D uncertain. The CDR3 loop spans 15 amino acids. Germline assignment: CDR1 SGHRS and CDR2 YFSETQ. Trimming pared 0 bases from V and 1 base from J, leaving 10 bases between. The CDR3 reads CASSLDSRPNTEAFF. CDR3 sequence (DNA): TGCGCCAGCAGCTTGGATTCCAGGCCGAACACTGAAGCTTTCTTT.

This chain uses TRBV6-5 with TRBJ1-1; perhaps TRBD1 as D (6 bases). The CDR3 has 11 residues. Trimming pared 6 bases from V and 8 bases from J, leaving 10 bases between. Germline loops: CDR1 MNHEY, CDR2 SVGAGI. The CDR3 spells CASSSGDEAFF. The CDR3 DNA sequence: TGTGCCAGCAGCTCAGGGGACGAAGCTTTCTTT.

The V gene is TRBV5-4, the J gene TRBJ2-1; 7 bases agree with TRBD2. CDR1 and CDR2 from the germline V gene are SGHNT and YYREEE (reference sequence). V trimming: 0 bases; J trimming: 6 bases; junction bases outside the gene matches: 6. The CDR3 covers 15 residues. The CDR3 loop reads CASSLGGGILNEQFF. In DNA, the CDR3 is TGTGCCAGCAGCTTGGGCGGGGGAATACTCAATGAGCAGTTCTTC.

The V and J genes are TRBV5-1 and TRBJ1-1, with D possibly matching TRBD1 (5 bases). The germline gives CDR1 SGHRS, CDR2 YFSETQ. CDR3 length: 13 amino acids. The ends were cut back, 8 bases at V and 4 bases at J, with 15 bases in the middle. CDR3: CASREGVSTEAFF. CDR3 in DNA: TGCGCCAGTAGGGAAGGGGTGAGCACTGAAGCTTTCTTT.

This clone was recorded once. This chain links TRBV3-1 (or the pseudogene TRBV3-2) with TRBJ2-7, with 10 bases matching TRBD2. The CDR3 loop spans 18 amino acids. Germline CDR1 LGHDT, CDR2 YNNKEL (reference sequence). The junction had 14 bases not matched to a gene; V was cut back by 1 base and J by 5 bases. CDR3 nucleotide sequence: TGTGCCAGCAGCCAAGGGGTCTCACTAGCGGGGACTGTTGACGAGCAGTACTTC. Its protein is CASSQGVSLAGTVDEQYF.

The CDR3 reads CASSAHRDRGYEQFF. In DNA form, the CDR3 reads TGTGCCAGCAGCGCACACCGGGACAGGGGTTATGAGCAGTTCTTC. The chain is built from TRBV5-5 and TRBJ2-1; 10 nucleotides align to TRBD1. The germline V gene encodes CDR1 SGHKS and CDR2 YYEKEE (reference sequence). CDR3 length: 15 amino acids. V shed 4 bases and J 8 bases; nucleotides not matched to a gene: 9.

This clone occurred a few times. The gene calls are TRBV12-3 or TRBV12-4 and TRBJ1-4; possibly TRBD1 for D (5 bases). The V end lost 7 bases, the J end lost 10 bases, and 16 bases lay between the germline ends. This CDR3 has 13 amino acids. CDR3 bases: TGTGCCAGCACCGGGACTCCCGGAGGAAAACTGTTTTTT. This encodes CASTGTPGGKLFF.

DNA of the CDR3: TGCGCCAGCAGCTACCGGGGGGGCTTGACAGATACGCAGTATTTT. Protein sequence: CASSYRGGLTDTQYF. The rearrangement uses TRBV5-1 and TRBJ2-3; 8 nucleotides match TRBD2. After removal of 3 bases from V and 3 bases from J, the junction contained 6 bases not matched to a gene. Germline V lookup: CDR1 SGHRS, CDR2 YFSETQ. The CDR3 length is 15 residues.

Concerning this clone: An end of the junction does not agree with germline; a read error may underlie this. V is TRBV7-9 and J is TRBJ1-4; D gene uncertain. From germline, CDR1 is SEHNR and CDR2 FQNEAQ (reference sequence). The CDR3 length is 16 residues. CDR3 loop: CASSPDSHPTNENLFF. The CDR3 nucleotides are TGTGCCAGCAGCCCGGACTCACACCCAACTAATGAAAACCTGTTTTTT.

The J gene is TRBJ2-7, the V gene TRBV19, with TRBD1 matching over 9 bases. Germline V CDR1 and CDR2: LNHDA, SQIVND (reference sequence). Trimming at V came to 4 bases and at J to 0 bases, leaving 1 base not matched to a gene. The CDR3 extends over 14 amino acids. The CDR3 DNA is TGTGCCAGTAGTACGGGACAGGGCTCCTACGAGCAGTACTTC. It encodes CASSTGQGSYEQYF.

This chain links TRBV20-1 with TRBJ2-5; TRBD1 matches at 9 bases. CDR3 length equals 15 residues. CDR1 DFQATT and CDR2 SNEGSKA come from the germline V gene (reference sequence). Trimming removed 3 bases from V and 1 base from J; junction bases left unmatched: 6. CDR3 protein: CSASRQGGLQETQYF. The CDR3, as DNA: TGCAGTGCTAGTCGACAGGGGGGCCTCCAAGAGACCCAGTACTTC.

This clone was seen a few times. This chain links TRBV4-3 with TRBJ2-1, with 11 bases fitting TRBD2. This CDR3 is built from 17 residues. Trimming cost V 0 bases and J 8 bases; bases outside gene matches: 9. The germline V gene encodes CDR1 LGHNA and CDR2 YSLEER. CDR3 sequence (DNA): TGCGCCAGCAGCCAAGAAGGGCCTAGCGGGGGGCCCGATGAGCAGTTCTTC. Its protein product is CASSQEGPSGGPDEQFF.

V usage is TRBV6-1 and J usage is TRBJ2-1; maybe TRBD2 (5 bases). Germline CDR1 and CDR2: MNHNS and SASEGT. CDR3 length: 15 amino acids. V was cut by 7 bases and J by 0 bases, with 13 bases left in between. The CDR3 spells CASTPLESSYNEQFF. The CDR3 DNA is TGTGCCAGCACACCACTAGAAAGCTCCTACAATGAGCAGTTCTTC.

J is TRBJ1-1 and V is TRBV7-2, with a tentative D call TRBD1 (6 bases). Trimming removed 4 bases at V and 10 bases at J, with 10 bases between. This CDR3 comprises 11 residues. The germline CDR1 and CDR2 sequences are SGHTA and FQGNSA. CDR3 nucleotide sequence: TGTGCCAGCAGCTCCAGGGGAGCAGCTTTCTTT. This sequence encodes CASSSRGAAFF. The entire variable domain, with the rest obtained from reference TRBV7-2 and TRBJ1-1, is as follows: GAGVSQSPSNKVTEKGKDVELRCDPISGHTALYWYRQSLGQGLEFLIYFQGNSAPDKSGLPSDRFSAERTGGSVSTLTIQRTQQEDSAVYLCASSSRGAAFFGQGTRLTVV.

In this sample, this clone turned up once. The rearrangement links TRBV7-9 to TRBJ1-4, with 7 bases lining up with TRBD1. This CDR3 comprises 17 residues. The germline CDR1 and CDR2 sequences are SEHNR and FQNEAQ (reference sequence). V was clipped by 3 bases and J by 6 bases; unmatched bases: 13. The CDR3 DNA sequence: TGTGCCAGCAGCTTTGAGGTTGCGTACAGGGGTGATGAAAAACTGTTTTTT. It translates to CASSFEVAYRGDEKLFF.

V and J are TRBV2 and TRBJ2-3; TRBD2 might be the D (6 bases). V lost 7 bases and J 3 bases, leaving 14 bases between the germline ends. The CDR3 has 14 amino acids. Looked up from germline, CDR1 is SNHLY and CDR2 is FYNNEI. This chain's CDR3 is CASIRLAGTDTQYF. The CDR3 DNA reads TGTGCCAGCATCAGACTGGCGGGGACAGATACGCAGTATTTT. Filled out from reference TRBV2 and TRBJ2-3, the complete variable domain reads EPEVTQTPSHQVTQMGQEVILRCVPISNHLYFYWYRQILGQKVEFLVSFYNNEISEKSEIFDDQFSVERPDGSNFTLKIRSTKLEDSAMYFCASIRLAGTDTQYFGPGTRLTVL.